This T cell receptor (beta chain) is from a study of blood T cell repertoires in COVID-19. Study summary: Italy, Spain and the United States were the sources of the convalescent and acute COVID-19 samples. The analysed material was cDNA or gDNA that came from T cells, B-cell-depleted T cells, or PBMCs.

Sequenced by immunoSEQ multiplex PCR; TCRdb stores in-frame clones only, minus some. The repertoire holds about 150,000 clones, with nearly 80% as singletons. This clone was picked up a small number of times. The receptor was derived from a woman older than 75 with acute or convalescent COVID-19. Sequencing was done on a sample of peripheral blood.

The CDR3 reads CASSQDYYGYTF. CDR3 nucleotide sequence: TGTGCCAGCAGCCAAGACTACTATGGCTACACCTTC. The V and J genes are TRBV3-1 (or the pseudogene TRBV3-2) and TRBJ1-2, with D uncertain. The germline V gene has CDR1 LGHDT and CDR2 YNNKEL (reference sequence). V shed 0 bases and J shed 3 bases, with 2 bases lying between them. The CDR3 has 12 amino acids.